A single sample is the source of the 18 T cell receptor beta chains below, sequenced in a study of T-cell reconstitution after alpha-beta-depleted transplantation in children. TCRbeta library construction was performed incorporating unique molecular identifiers. TCRdb processed the PCR reads anew with MiXCR; each CDR3 protein has one entry. The sample holds around 94,000 distinct CDR3 sequences; approximately 6% are singletons and the top ten take 6% to 7%. The sequenced sample was PBMCs, mostly from graft donor cells, obtained 60 days after TCRalphabeta/CD19-depleted stem cell transplant. These receptors were obtained from a female patient aged 2-15 years who had a stem cell transplant for Fanconi anemia, so the T cells may come from the graft donor.

The chain uses TRBV7-2 and TRBJ2-7; D gene unclear. Germline V gene sequence: CDR1 SGHTA, CDR2 FQGNSA. V was pared by 5 bases and J by 0 bases, with 5 bases between. This CDR3 has 12 amino acids. CDR3 amino acids: CASSLHSYEQYF. The CDR3 DNA reads TGTGCCAGCAGCCTCCACTCCTACGAGCAGTACTTC.

This clonotype was seen repeatedly, ten times or more. The CDR3 reads CASSHGPSSGNTIYF. Written as DNA, the CDR3 is TGTGCCAGCAGTCATGGCCCTTCGTCTGGAAACACCATATATTTT. The chain uses TRBV7-2 and TRBJ1-3; D is uncertain. CDR1 and CDR2 (germline): SGHTA, FQGNSA. The length of the CDR3 is 15 residues. V was clipped by 6 bases and J by 1 base, with 13 bases between them.

This clonotype was seen ten or more times. V usage is TRBV7-2 and J usage is TRBJ2-7; 10 nucleotides line up with TRBD2. CDR3 size: 18 residues. Germline CDR1 reads SGHTA; CDR2 reads FQGNSA. V lost 0 bases to trimming and J lost 0 bases; unmatched junction nucleotides: 8. The CDR3 is CASSLASSGGPSSYEQYF. In nucleotides, the CDR3 is TGTGCCAGCAGCTTAGCAAGTAGCGGGGGGCCAAGCTCCTACGAGCAGTACTTC.

This clonotype was counted at least ten times. The rearrangement uses TRBV3-1 and TRBJ2-1, with 8 nucleotides matching TRBD1. Germline V gives CDR1 LGHDT, CDR2 YNNKEL (reference sequence). J gave up 6 bases and V 6 bases, and 4 bases lay outside the gene matches. The CDR3 runs 13 residues. This CDR3 reads CASRQGVGNEQFF. The CDR3 nucleotides are TGTGCCAGCAGACAGGGGGTGGGCAATGAGCAGTTCTTC.

The sample holds many counts of this clonotype. The genes are TRBV4-2 and TRBJ2-7; D remains ambiguous. Germline loops: CDR1 LGHNA, CDR2 YNFKEQ. With 1 base removed from V and 5 bases from J, the gap between germline ends came to 12 bases. The CDR3 consists of 14 residues. The chain's CDR3 is CASSQGQEFNEQYF. In DNA form, the CDR3 reads TGTGCCAGCAGCCAAGGGCAAGAATTCAACGAGCAGTACTTC.

This chain joins TRBV14 and TRBJ1-2, with 7 bases aligning to TRBD1. Germline loops: CDR1 SGHDN, CDR2 FVKESK. J was trimmed by 8 bases and V by 8 bases; bases with no gene match: 14. The CDR3 sequence is 14 residues long. CDR3 coding DNA: TGTGCCAGCGGACGACAGGGAGATCTAAGGGGCTACACCTTC. This encodes CASGRQGDLRGYTF.

The rearrangement uses TRBV6-1 and TRBJ2-3; the match to TRBD1 covers 8 bases. Trimming removed 6 bases from V and 1 base from J; junction bases left unmatched: 6. The CDR3 covers 15 residues. Germline lookup yields CDR1 MNHNS and CDR2 SASEGT. CDR3 sequence: CASREQGGGTDTQYF. The CDR3 DNA is TGTGCCAGCAGGGAACAGGGGGGCGGCACAGATACGCAGTATTTT.

The V call is TRBV10-3, the J call TRBJ2-1; TRBD2 agrees at 12 bases. The CDR3 has 14 residues. The ends lost 7 bases at V and 5 bases at J; junction bases unmatched: 3. Looked up from germline, CDR1 is ENHRY and CDR2 is SYGVKD. DNA of the CDR3: TGTGCCATCAAACTAGCGGGAGGTCACAATGAGCAGTTCTTC. Translated: CAIKLAGGHNEQFF.

This clonotype has a handful of counts. The rearrangement links TRBV5-1 to TRBJ1-2; D is perhaps TRBD1 (5 bases). Trimming cost V 4 bases and J 5 bases, with 9 bases left between them. The CDR3 totals 12 residues. Germline lookup yields CDR1 SGHRS and CDR2 YFSETQ. CDR3 loop: CASSSDSYGYTF. The CDR3 DNA is TGCGCCAGCAGCAGCGACAGTTATGGCTACACCTTC.

There are many counts of this clonotype. CDR3 nucleotides: TGTGCCAGCAGCCTGACTAGCGGGAGGGCCGCCCATGAGCAGTTCTTC. Its protein is CASSLTSGRAAHEQFF. The J gene is TRBJ2-1, the V gene TRBV7-3; 14 bases line up with TRBD2. Germline CDR1 reads SGHTA; CDR2 reads FQGTGA. CDR3 length equals 16 residues. Losses at the gene ends were 5 bases for V and 8 bases for J; bases not matched to a gene: 8.

This clonotype was seen many times. The chain is built from TRBV7-8 and TRBJ2-7; D is undetermined. The CDR3 has 13 amino acids. V lost 1 base and J 2 bases, leaving 6 bases between the germline ends. From germline, CDR1 is SGHVS and CDR2 FQNEAQ. The CDR3 nucleotides are TGTGCCAGCAGCTTAGAGGGCCCCTACGAGCAGTACTTC. Amino acids: CASSLEGPYEQYF.

This clonotype was seen ten or more times. The rearrangement uses TRBV7-9 and TRBJ1-4; possible D gene TRBD1, 5 bases. V lost 7 bases, J lost 6 bases, and 18 bases lay in between. The germline CDR1 and CDR2 sequences are SEHNR and FQNEAQ (reference sequence). This CDR3 is built from 15 residues. This chain's CDR3 is CASTSAGTEDEKLFF. For the CDR3, the DNA is TGTGCCAGCACCTCCGCCGGGACGGAAGATGAAAAACTGTTTTTT. Full variable domain (missing parts from reference TRBV7-9 and TRBJ1-4): DTGVSQNPRHKITKRGQNVTFRCDPISEHNRLYWYRQTLGQGPEFLTYFQNEAQLEKSRLLSDRFSAERPKGSFSTLEIQRTEQGDSAMYLCASTSAGTEDEKLFFGSGTQLSVL.

As for this clonotype: A much larger clone lies one base from this, so it may be a read error. V and J are TRBV25-1 and TRBJ2-7; 7 positions match TRBD1. The CDR3 length is 15 residues. In germline, CDR1 is MGHDK, CDR2 SYGVNS. The CDR3, as DNA: TGTGCCAGCAGTGAGGGGACAGAGATGACGTACGAGCATTACTTC. This codes for CASSEGTEMTYEHYF.

This clonotype was seen at least ten times. The chain joins TRBV20-1 to TRBJ2-3; no definite D call. V was pared by 4 bases and J by 4 bases, with 15 bases between. Germline CDR1 reads DFQATT; CDR2 reads SNEGSKA (reference sequence). The CDR3 runs 14 residues. The CDR3 region is CSATWRILADTQYF. The CDR3 coding sequence is TGCAGTGCTACTTGGCGCATTCTCGCAGATACGCAGTATTTT.

Ten or more counts support this clonotype. The genes are TRBV6-4 and TRBJ2-3; 7 bases are shared with TRBD1. The CDR3 is 15 amino acids. J was trimmed by 1 base and V by 3 bases; bases with no gene match: 4. CDR1 is MRHNA and CDR2 is SNTAGT in the germline V gene. CDR3 DNA sequence: TGTGCCAGCAGTGAGGATACAGGGGGCACAGATACGCAGTATTTT. Its protein product is CASSEDTGGTDTQYF.

V gene TRBV5-4 combines with J gene TRBJ2-5, with 7 bases matching TRBD2. V shed 4 bases, J shed 1 base, and the junction held 7 bases outside the gene matches. CDR1 is SGHNT, CDR2 YYREEE, per germline (reference sequence). The CDR3 contains 15 residues. The CDR3 protein is CASSLDRTSQETQYF. CDR3 DNA: TGTGCCAGCAGCCTAGATAGGACTAGCCAAGAGACCCAGTACTTC. Full variable domain (missing parts from reference TRBV5-4 and TRBJ2-5): ETGVTQSPTHLIKTRGQQVTLRCSSQSGHNTVSWYQQALGQGPQFIFQYYREEENGRGNFPPRFSGLQFPNYSSELNVNALELDDSALYLCASSLDRTSQETQYFGPGTRLLVL.

This clonotype has at least ten counts. This chain uses TRBV9 with TRBJ2-1, with TRBD1 as a possible D gene (6 bases). V lost 0 bases and J lost 7, with 17 bases in between. The germline V gene has CDR1 SGDLS and CDR2 YYNGEE. The CDR3 runs to 16 residues. The CDR3 region is CASSVGAGALRNEQFF. CDR3 bases: TGTGCCAGCAGCGTAGGGGCAGGGGCGCTTAGGAATGAGCAGTTCTTC.

This clonotype was detected a few times. V usage is TRBV7-6 and J usage is TRBJ2-1; TRBD2 matches 9 bases. The trim removed 3 bases at V and 7 bases at J, leaving 4 bases unmatched. The germline CDR1 and CDR2 sequences are SGHVS and FNYEAQ. The CDR3 totals 14 residues. As DNA, the CDR3 is TGTGCCAGCAGCTTCGGGACTAGCTCAAATGAGCAGTTCTTC. Its translation: CASSFGTSSNEQFF.